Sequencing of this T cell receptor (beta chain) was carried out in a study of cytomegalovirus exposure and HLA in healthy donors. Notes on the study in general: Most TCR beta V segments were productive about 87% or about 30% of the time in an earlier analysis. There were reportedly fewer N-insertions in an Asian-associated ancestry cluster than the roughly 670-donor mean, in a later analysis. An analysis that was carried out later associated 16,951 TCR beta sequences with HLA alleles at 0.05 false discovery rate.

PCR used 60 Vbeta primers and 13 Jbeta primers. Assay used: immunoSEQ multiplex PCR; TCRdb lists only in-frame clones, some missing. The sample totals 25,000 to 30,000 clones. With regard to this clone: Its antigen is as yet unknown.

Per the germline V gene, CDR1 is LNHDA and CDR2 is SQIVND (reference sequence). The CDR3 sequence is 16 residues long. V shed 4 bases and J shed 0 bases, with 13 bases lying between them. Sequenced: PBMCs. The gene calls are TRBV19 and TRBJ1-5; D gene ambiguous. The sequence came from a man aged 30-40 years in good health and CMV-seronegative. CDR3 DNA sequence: TGTGCCAGTAGTACCCCAATTGGAGTTAGCAATCAGCCCCAGCATTTT. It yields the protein CASSTPIGVSNQPQHF.